What follows is one TCR beta chain and its context. The antigen is unknown. This specimen comes from a study of cytomegalovirus exposure and HLA in healthy donors. Overall study findings and caveats: Clonal expansion was found to be greater in HLA-associated TCR beta chains than in equally common others in a later analysis. Several of the most significant clusters were apparently associated with common viral pathogens in a later analysis.

Germline CDR1 LGHNA, CDR2 YSLEER. V lost 1 base, J lost 8 bases, and 9 bases lay in between. The CDR3 length is 13 residues. Primers included in the PCR were 60 Vbeta and 13 Jbeta primers. Sequenced by immunoSEQ multiplex PCR; TCRdb stores in-frame clones only, minus some. In the table there are roughly 120,000 clones, 79% of which are singletons. V gene TRBV4-3 combines with J gene TRBJ2-1; the D gene is possibly TRBD2 (5 bases). Sample: PBMCs. This receptor was taken from a man aged 25 to 40 in good health and CMV-seropositive. In nucleotides, the CDR3 is TGCGCCAGCAGCCAAGTCTACGGGGATGAGCAGTTCTTC. Amino acids: CASSQVYGDEQFF.